This T cell receptor beta chain was retrieved from a study of tumor-infiltrating lymphocytes in oesophageal squamous cell carcinoma. Trimming removed 3 bases at V and 1 base at J, with 6 bases between. This CDR3 has 13 residues. The V gene's germline CDR1 is LGHDT and CDR2 YNNKEL (reference sequence). TCRdb re-analysed the PCR reads in MiXCR, keeping a single row per CDR3 protein. The sample shows 6,000 to 6,500 distinct CDR3 sequences, less than 15% of them seen only once. This clonotype was sampled from a male donor with esophageal squamous cell carcinoma. Specimen: esophageal tumor tissue. The chain joins TRBV3-1 to TRBJ1-1; D is unresolved. The CDR3 sequence is CASSQSGNTEAFF. The CDR3 DNA is TGTGCCAGCAGCCAGTCGGGGAACACTGAAGCTTTCTTT.